This TCR beta chain was documented in a study of blood T cell repertoires in COVID-19. Overall study: The United States, Italy and Spain supplied acute and convalescent COVID-19 samples.

Authors' methods: Counts of nucleated cells, estimated from reference gene primer amplification, were obtained. Sequenced by immunoSEQ multiplex PCR; TCRdb stores in-frame clones only, minus some. That table supplies the V and J calls and clone size; D and trimming were determined from the DNA. The data contain 150,000 to 200,000 clones, more than 75% of them singletons. Germline CDR1 KGHDR, CDR2 SFDVKD. The CDR3 is 14 residues long. The V gene lost 3 bases and the J gene lost 6 bases, with 13 bases spanning the gap. The receptor comes from a woman aged 45-65 years with acute COVID-19. The sample was PBMCs or T cells enriched from blood (not recorded which). The chain combines TRBV24-1 with TRBJ1-1; possibly TRBD1 for D (5 bases). The CDR3, as DNA: TGTGCCACCAGTGATCGTCAGGGAGGCGCTGAAGCTTTCTTT. This sequence encodes CATSDRQGGAEAFF.